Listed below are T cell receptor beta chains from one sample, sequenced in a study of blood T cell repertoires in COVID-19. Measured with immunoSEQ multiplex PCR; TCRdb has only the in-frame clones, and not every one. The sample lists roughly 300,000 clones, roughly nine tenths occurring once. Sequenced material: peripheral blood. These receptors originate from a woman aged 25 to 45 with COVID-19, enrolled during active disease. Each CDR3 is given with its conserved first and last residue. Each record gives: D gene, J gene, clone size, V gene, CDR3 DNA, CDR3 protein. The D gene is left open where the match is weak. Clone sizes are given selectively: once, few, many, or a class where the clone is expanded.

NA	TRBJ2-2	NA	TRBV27	TGTGCCAGCAGTTTAGTGGTGAGATACAACACCGGGGAGCTGTTTTTT	CASSLVVRYNTGELFF
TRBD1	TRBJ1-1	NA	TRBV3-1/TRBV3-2	TGTGCCAGCAGCCAAGATTCAAGGGGGCCCGAAGCTTTCTTT	CASSQDSRGPEAFF
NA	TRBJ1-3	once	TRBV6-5	TGTGCCAGCAGTTACTCCAAGGAGACCATATATTTT	CASSYSKETIYF
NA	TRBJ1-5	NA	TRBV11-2	TGTGCCAGCAGTATACCGGGGAACGGACAGCCCCAGCATTTT	CASSIPGNGQPQHF
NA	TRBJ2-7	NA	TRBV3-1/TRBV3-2	TGTGCCAGCAGCCCGTATTCACAGGGAAGGGGGCAGTACTTC	CASSPYSQGRGQYF
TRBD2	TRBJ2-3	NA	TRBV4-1	TGCGCCAGCAGCCAAGTAACATATAGCGGGGTAAGGGGTGGCACAGATACGCAGTATTTT	CASSQVTYSGVRGGTDTQYF
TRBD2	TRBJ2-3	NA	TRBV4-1	TGCGCCAGCAGCCAAACCAAAGACGCGGGGGGGAACACAGATACGCAGTATTTT	CASSQTKDAGGNTDTQYF
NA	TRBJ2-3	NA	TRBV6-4	TGTGCCAGCAGTGACTCGAGGGCTGGGCGGCCCGATACGCAGTATTTT	CASSDSRAGRPDTQYF
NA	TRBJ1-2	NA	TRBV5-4	TGTGCCAGCAGCCCCTCGGACGGGAGGGACTATGGCTACACCTTC	CASSPSDGRDYGYTF
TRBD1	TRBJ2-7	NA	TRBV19	TGTGCCAGCTCGACAGGGGCCTATCGCGAGCAGTACTTC	CASSTGAYREQYF
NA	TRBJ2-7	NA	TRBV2	TGTGCCAGCAGTGAGCCCTACCAGGTCTACGAGCAGTACTTC	CASSEPYQVYEQYF
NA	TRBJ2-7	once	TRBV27	TGTGCCAGCAGCATCAATTACAGGGCCGAGCAGTACTTC	CASSINYRAEQYF
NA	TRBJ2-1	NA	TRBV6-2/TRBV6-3	TGTGCCAGCAGTCTAACCAGGTCTAATGAGCAGTTCTTC	CASSLTRSNEQFF
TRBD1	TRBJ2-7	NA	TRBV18	TGTGCCAGCTCACCAGGGACAGTCTACGAGCAGTACTTC	CASSPGTVYEQYF
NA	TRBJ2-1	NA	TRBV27	TGTGCCAGCAGCCAGTTTAATGAGCAGTTCTTC	CASSQFNEQFF
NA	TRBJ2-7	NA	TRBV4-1	TGCGCCAGCAGCCTGAACGACATGTACGAGCAGTACTTC	CASSLNDMYEQYF
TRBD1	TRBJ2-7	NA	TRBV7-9	TGTGCCAGCAGCTTAGGGGGACAGGGCGGGGACTACGAGCAGTACTTC	CASSLGGQGGDYEQYF
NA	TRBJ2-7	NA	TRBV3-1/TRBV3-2	TGTGCCAGCAGCCAAGGCGTCAGGTCCTACGAGCAGTACTTC	CASSQGVRSYEQYF
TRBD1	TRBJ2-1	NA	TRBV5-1	TGCGCCAGCAGCTCCGGACAGGGGAGCAATGAGCAGTTCTTC	CASSSGQGSNEQFF
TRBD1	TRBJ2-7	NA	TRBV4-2	TGTGCCAGCAGCCAGAATTTTGGGACAGGAGTCTCCTACGAGCAGTACTTC	CASSQNFGTGVSYEQYF
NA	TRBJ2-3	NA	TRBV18	TGTGCCAGCTCGGCCGCGGGGGCCCTCACAGATACGCAGTATTTT	CASSAAGALTDTQYF
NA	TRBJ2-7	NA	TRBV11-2	TGTGCCAGCACCTCCCGGGGGGCCTCCTACGAGCAGTACTTC	CASTSRGASYEQYF
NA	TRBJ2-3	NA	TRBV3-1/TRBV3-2	TGTGCCAGCAGCCAAGAAAGGAGGGGGCGCATCGATGTCACAGATACGCAGTATTTT	CASSQERRGRIDVTDTQYF
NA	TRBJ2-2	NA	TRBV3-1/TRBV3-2	TGTGCCAGCAGCCAATTGGCTACCGGGGAGCTGTTTTTT	CASSQLATGELFF
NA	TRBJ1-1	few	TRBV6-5	TGTGCCAGCAGTAAGCAGGCTTGGGACACTGAAGCTTTCTTT	CASSKQAWDTEAFF
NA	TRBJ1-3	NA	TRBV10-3	TGTGCCATCAGTGATACGGACACGGGCCACACCATATATTTT	CAISDTDTGHTIYF
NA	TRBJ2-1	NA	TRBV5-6	TGTGCCAGCAGGTCCGTGGAGGCGGATGAGCAGTTCTTC	CASRSVEADEQFF
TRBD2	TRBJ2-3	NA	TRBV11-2	TGTGCCAGCAGAACAGCCCCCGGTGAAGTAGCGGGGTGGGTAGATACGCAGTATTTT	CASRTAPGEVAGWVDTQYF
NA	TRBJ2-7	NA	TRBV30	TGTGCCTGGAGTGGGGGAGTCTCCTACGAGCAGTACTTC	CAWSGGVSYEQYF
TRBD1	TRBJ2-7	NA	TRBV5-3	TGTGCCAGAAGCCCCACCCCCGGGACAGGGGGCTTTGGGTACTACGAGCAGTACTTC	CARSPTPGTGGFGYYEQYF
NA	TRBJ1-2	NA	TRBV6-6	TGTGCCAGCAGTTACGGGGGCAATGGCTACACCTTC	CASSYGGNGYTF
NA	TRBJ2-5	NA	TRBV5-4	TGTGCCAGCAGCTTCTCTGCGGGGCCACAAGAGACCCAGTACTTC	CASSFSAGPQETQYF
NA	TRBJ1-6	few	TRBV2	TGTGCCAGCAGTCTTTCCCCGGCGCGGGGTGATTCACCCCTCCACTTT	CASSLSPARGDSPLHF
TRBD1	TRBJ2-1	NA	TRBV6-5	TGTGCCAGCCAGTATGGACAGGGCTACAATGAGCAGTTCTTC	CASQYGQGYNEQFF
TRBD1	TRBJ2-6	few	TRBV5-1	TGCGCCAGCAGCTTGGCCGGACAGGGGGCCTCTGGGGCCAACGTCCTGACTTTC	CASSLAGQGASGANVLTF
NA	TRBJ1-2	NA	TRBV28	TGTGCCGGTGGGGGGAACTATGGCTACACCTTC	CAGGGNYGYTF
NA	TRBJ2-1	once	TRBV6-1	TGTGCCAGCAGTGAAGCACCGGGGATTGGGTACAATGAGCAGTTCTTC	CASSEAPGIGYNEQFF
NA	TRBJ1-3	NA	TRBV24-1	TGTGCCACCAGTGACTCTCCGGGGAACTCTGGAAACACCATATATTTT	CATSDSPGNSGNTIYF
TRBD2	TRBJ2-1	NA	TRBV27	TGTGCCAGCAGTTTTACTAGCGGGGGACGTGAGCAGTTCTTC	CASSFTSGGREQFF
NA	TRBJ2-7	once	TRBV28	TGTGCCAGCAGTATTACAGGGTGGTCCGGCGAGCAGTACTTC	CASSITGWSGEQYF
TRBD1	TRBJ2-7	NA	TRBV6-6	TGTGCCAGCAGGGACAGACAGGGGGCGTTTTACGAGCAGTACTTC	CASRDRQGAFYEQYF
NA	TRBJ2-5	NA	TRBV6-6	TGTGCCAGCAGTTACTCGGGGGGGGCCTTCCAAGAGACCCAGTACTTC	CASSYSGGAFQETQYF
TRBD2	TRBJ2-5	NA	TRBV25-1	TGTGCCAGCAGTGACTCACAGCGGGGGGGCCTCGAGGAAGAGACCCAGTACTTC	CASSDSQRGGLEEETQYF
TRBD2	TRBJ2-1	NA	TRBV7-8	TGTGCCAGCAGCTGGCCTAGCGGGGAAGGGTACAATGAGCAGTTCTTC	CASSWPSGEGYNEQFF
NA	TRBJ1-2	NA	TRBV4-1	TGCGCCAGCAGCCAAGATCGGGTTGTCTTATATGGCTACACCTTC	CASSQDRVVLYGYTF
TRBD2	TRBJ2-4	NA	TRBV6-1	TGTGCCAGCAGTGAACATGGCGGGGGGCAAGTCATTCAGTACTTC	CASSEHGGGQVIQYF
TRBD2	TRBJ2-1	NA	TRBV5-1	TGCGCCAGCAGCCCCAGGGAGGGTCCCAACAATGAGCAGTTCTTC	CASSPREGPNNEQFF
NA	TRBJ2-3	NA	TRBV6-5	TGTGCCAGCAGTTACTACAGTTACACAGATACGCAGTATTTT	CASSYYSYTDTQYF
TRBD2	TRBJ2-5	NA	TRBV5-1	TGCGCCAGCAGCCGACGACTAGCGGGTCAGGGGGCCCAAGAGACCCAGTACTTC	CASSRRLAGQGAQETQYF
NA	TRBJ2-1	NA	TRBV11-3	TGTGCCAGCAGCTTAGATAGGAGGAATGAGCAGTTCTTC	CASSLDRRNEQFF
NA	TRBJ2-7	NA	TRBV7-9	TGTGCCAGCAGCTTAAGTAGTCCACCCCCTCAGTACTTC	CASSLSSPPPQYF
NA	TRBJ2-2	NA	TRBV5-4	TGTGCCAGCAGCTCGACAGGGAACACCGGGGAGCTGTTTTTT	CASSSTGNTGELFF